This T cell receptor (beta chain) is from a study of persistence of HIV-infected CD4 T cells. An overlapping HIV-1 Gag peptide pool stimulated these cells at 0.95 to 1 ug/peptide/mL. CD4+ T cells upregulating both CD40 ligand and CD69 were sorted as responding cells. The CDR3 is 16 residues long. Trimming removed 2 bases from V and 5 bases from J, with 19 bases in between. CDR1 and CDR2 from the germline V gene are MNHEY and SMNVEV (reference sequence). In regard to this clone: Its target is unknown.

The immunoSEQ assay was version 4, run in survey mode. Produced via immunoSEQ multiplex PCR; TCRdb's table is partial and in-frame only. The sample holds 25,000 to 35,000 clones, roughly 71% seen once. This sample comprised CD4+ T cells sorted from PBMCs after roughly 17-hour stimulation, obtained from a patient who received antiretroviral therapy. The clonotype originates from an adult man with HIV who was CMV-seropositive. The V and J genes are TRBV27 and TRBJ2-7, with D perhaps being TRBD1 or TRBD2 (6 bases each). The CDR3: CASSLKYGGDVHEQYF. The CDR3 region has the DNA TGTGCCAGCAGTTTAAAGTACGGGGGCGACGTCCACGAGCAGTACTTC.